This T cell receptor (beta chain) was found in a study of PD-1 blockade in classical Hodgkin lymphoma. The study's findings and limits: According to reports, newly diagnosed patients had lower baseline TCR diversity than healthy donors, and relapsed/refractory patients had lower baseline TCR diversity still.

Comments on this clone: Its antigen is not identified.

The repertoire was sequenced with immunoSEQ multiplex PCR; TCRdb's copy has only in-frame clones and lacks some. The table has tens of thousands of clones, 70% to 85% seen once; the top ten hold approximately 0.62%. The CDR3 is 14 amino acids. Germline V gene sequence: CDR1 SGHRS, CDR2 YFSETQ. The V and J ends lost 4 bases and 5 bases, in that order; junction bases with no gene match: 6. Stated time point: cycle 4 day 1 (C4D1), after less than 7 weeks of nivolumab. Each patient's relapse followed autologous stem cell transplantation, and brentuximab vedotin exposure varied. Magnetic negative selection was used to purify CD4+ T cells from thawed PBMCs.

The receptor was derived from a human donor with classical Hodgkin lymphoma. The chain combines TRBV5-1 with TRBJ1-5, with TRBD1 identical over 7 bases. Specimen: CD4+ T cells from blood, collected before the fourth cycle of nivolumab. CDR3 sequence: CASSTGVKDQPQHF. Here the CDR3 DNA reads TGCGCCAGCAGCACAGGGGTAAAGGATCAGCCCCAGCATTTT.